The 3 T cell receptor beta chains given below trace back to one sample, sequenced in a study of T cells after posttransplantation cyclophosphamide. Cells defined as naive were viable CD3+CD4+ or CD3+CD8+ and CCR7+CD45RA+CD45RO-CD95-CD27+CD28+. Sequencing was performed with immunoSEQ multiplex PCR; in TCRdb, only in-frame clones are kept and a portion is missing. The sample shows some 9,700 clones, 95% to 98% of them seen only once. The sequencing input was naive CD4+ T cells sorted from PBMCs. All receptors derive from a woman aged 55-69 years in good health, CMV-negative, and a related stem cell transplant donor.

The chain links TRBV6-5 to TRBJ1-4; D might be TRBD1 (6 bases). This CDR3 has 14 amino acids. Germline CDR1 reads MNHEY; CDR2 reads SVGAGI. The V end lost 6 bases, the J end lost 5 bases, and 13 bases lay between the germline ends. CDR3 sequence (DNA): TGTGCCAGCAGCCCCGGGACAAGGAATGAAAAACTGTTTTTT. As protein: CASSPGTRNEKLFF.

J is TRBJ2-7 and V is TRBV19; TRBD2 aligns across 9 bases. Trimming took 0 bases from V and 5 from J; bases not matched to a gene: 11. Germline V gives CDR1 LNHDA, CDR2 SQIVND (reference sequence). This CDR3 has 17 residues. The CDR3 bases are TGTGCCAGTAGTATAGATCTGGGCCTAGCGGGACGTAACGAGCAGTACTTC. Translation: CASSIDLGLAGRNEQYF.

The CDR3 DNA follows: TGTGCCAGCAGTCTCTGGGGGGGGAACACTGAAGCTTTCTTT. Protein sequence: CASSLWGGNTEAFF. The rearrangement joins TRBV28 to TRBJ1-1; a possible D gene is TRBD1 (5 bases). CDR3 length: 14 amino acids. Germline-derived CDR1 and CDR2 are MDHEN and SYDVKM. V was clipped by 5 bases and J by 1 base, with 11 bases between them.